A selection of T cell receptor beta chains follows, all from one sample in a study of vaccination and CD4 T cells after COVID-19. TCRdb redid the calling of the PCR reads with MiXCR, one entry per CDR3 protein. Seen here are about 13,000 distinct CDR3 sequences, 44% observed once, and the top ten hold approximately 13%. Their recognized antigens are unknown. Sequenced material: CD4+ T cells from blood, cultured in vitro. The receptors here all came from a human donor who had recovered from COVID-19. CDR3s leave out the opening cysteine and the closing phenylalanine or tryptophan. The order of the fields is V gene, J gene, CDR3 protein.

>TRBV5-4|TRBJ2-1
ASSLLGRANEQF
>TRBV20-1|TRBJ2-7
SAREPLGGAYEQY
>TRBV12-3/TRBV12-4|TRBJ1-1
ASSPPGMNTEAF
>TRBV3-1|TRBJ1-1
ASSEQGGNTEAF
>TRBV11-2|TRBJ1-2
ASSPRATGVLQANYGYT
>TRBV27|TRBJ2-5
ASSLSWSETQY
>TRBV6-2/TRBV6-3|TRBJ2-1
ASKGQGNNEQF
>TRBV19|TRBJ1-2
ASGEGGPYGYT
>TRBV11-2|TRBJ1-1
ASSHLTAF
>TRBV7-9|-
ASSFGVGGSSEETQY
>TRBV6-1|TRBJ2-2
ASIGGWAGELF
>TRBV5-1|TRBJ1-2
ASSWYSSNGYT
>TRBV30|TRBJ1-3
AWSVTGGNTIY
>TRBV7-3|TRBJ1-6
ASSRFPGSVNSPLH
>TRBV12-3/TRBV12-4|TRBJ1-1
ASRARGSNTEAF
>TRBV6-1|TRBJ2-7
ASSTNLEQY
>TRBV7-2|TRBJ1-1
ASSLSGANTEAF
>TRBV20-1|TRBJ1-5
SARDLDQPQH
>TRBV6-1|TRBJ1-1
ASSDLQGRVEAF
>TRBV5-4|TRBJ2-7
ASSSLGYEQY
>TRBV30|TRBJ1-1
AQDRRNTEAF
>TRBV18|TRBJ1-2
ASSGTEIGWDYGYT
>TRBV3-1|TRBJ1-1
ASSPFGGGMNTEAF
>TRBV7-2|TRBJ2-3
ASSQMTSGYTDTQY
>TRBV7-6|TRBJ1-2
ASSLEAGELYGYT
>TRBV5-1|TRBJ2-3
ASSFGTVPTDTQY
>TRBV7-2|TRBJ1-2
ASSFGTVVDNYGYT
>TRBV7-9|TRBJ1-1
ASSLAKVGVNTEAF
>TRBV10-1|TRBJ2-3
ASSSVKGGGTDTQY
>TRBV6-1|TRBJ2-1
ASSALTSGSVSEQF
>TRBV20-1|TRBJ2-3
SARSGTSGTDTQY
>TRBV7-6|TRBJ2-7
ASKSGTGATYEQY
>TRBV5-1|TRBJ1-5
ASSLGQGLNQPQH
>TRBV20-1|TRBJ2-2
SARGPGSDTGELF
>TRBV28|TRBJ2-5
ASSLPIQHRGDQY
>TRBV7-3|TRBJ2-3
ASSHPGGSTDTQY
>TRBV7-6|TRBJ2-7
ASSAQGGLYEQY
>TRBV10-3|TRBJ2-1
ASRIRTGASSF
>TRBV7-9|TRBJ1-1
ASSLQQNTEAF
>TRBV18|TRBJ1-6
ASSQGQGVSPLH
>TRBV6-1|TRBJ1-4
ASSHPQGSNDEKLF
>TRBV6-1|TRBJ1-1
ASRLGAEAF
>TRBV20-1|TRBJ2-1
SARQATSGTNEQF